A single sample gave rise to the 20 T cell receptor beta chains below, sequenced in a study of shared clonotypes between healthy human individuals. Using immunoSEQ multiplex PCR, the repertoire was profiled, and TCRdb retains in-frame clones only, with some absent. Altogether approximately 720,000 clones are present, roughly 70% being singletons, with the ten largest covering about 2%. The sample comprised memory CD4+ T cells sorted from blood. Subset defined: CD45RA-negative fraction. The receptor set was obtained from a woman aged 25 to 39 in good health.

V is TRBV7-3 and J is TRBJ1-3; TRBD1 is a possible D gene (6 bases). V dropped 5 bases and J dropped 1 base, with 15 bases sitting between them. Germline V gene data show CDR1 as SGHTA and CDR2 as FQGTGA. The CDR3 spans 16 residues. This CDR3 is CASSTTGTLSGNTIYF. In DNA, the CDR3 is TGTGCCAGCAGCACCACAGGGACATTGTCTGGAAACACCATATATTTT.

V usage is TRBV15 and J usage is TRBJ2-3; D is uncertain. This CDR3 comprises 12 residues. V was clipped by 4 bases and J by 6 bases, with 8 bases between them. Germline lookup yields CDR1 LNHNV and CDR2 YYDKDF (reference sequence). This CDR3 is CATSNWWDTQYF. The CDR3 coding sequence is TGTGCCACCAGCAACTGGTGGGATACGCAGTATTTT.

CDR3 sequence (DNA): TGTGCCAGCCGACTAATCACTGAAGCTTTCTTT. It encodes CASRLITEAFF. The chain combines TRBV28 with TRBJ1-1; D is unclear. This CDR3 has 11 amino acids. Trimming took 8 bases from V and 4 from J, leaving 8 bases between them. From germline, CDR1 is MDHEN and CDR2 SYDVKM.

This chain uses TRBV11-2 with TRBJ1-1, with no clear D. The CDR3 is 13 residues long. Between the trimmed V and J ends, which lost 2 bases and 8 bases, there was a span of 12 bases. The V gene's germline CDR1 is SGHAT and CDR2 FQNNGV. The CDR3 loop is CASSLPGRQEAFF. DNA for the CDR3: TGTGCCAGCAGCTTACCGGGCAGACAAGAAGCTTTCTTT.

This clone was seen a handful of times. The chain couples TRBV2 to TRBJ2-3; TRBD2 is a possible D gene (6 bases). Trimming took off 6 bases at V and 0 bases at J, with 13 bases between the two ends. CDR1 is SNHLY, CDR2 FYNNEI, per germline. This CDR3 region has 15 residues. This chain's CDR3 is CASRLLASSTDTQYF. The CDR3 DNA reads TGTGCCAGCAGACTTCTAGCGTCTAGCACAGATACGCAGTATTTT.

Regarding this clone: A far more abundant clone sits one base away, making this likely a read error. The rearrangement uses TRBV5-1 and TRBJ2-5, with 7 bases that match TRBD2. There are 15 residues in the CDR3. The germline V gene has CDR1 SGHRS and CDR2 YFSETQ. The CDR3 sequence is CVSSLGAGSGETQYF. The CDR3 DNA follows: TGCGTCAGCAGCTTGGGAGCGGGGAGTGGGGAGACCCAGTACTTC.

The chain links TRBV25-1 to TRBJ1-5, with no clear D. V was pared by 2 bases and J by 5 bases, with 7 bases between. The CDR3 has 13 residues. CDR1 is MGHDK, CDR2 SYGVNS, per germline. The CDR3 DNA sequence: TGTGCCAGCAGTGAAGGTGAAGATCAGCCCCAGCATTTT. Translation: CASSEGEDQPQHF.

This chain joins TRBV14 and TRBJ2-5; no reliable D call. Trimming shortened V by 0 bases and J by 4 bases, and 6 bases separated the two germline ends. This CDR3 is 13 amino acids long. Germline V lookup: CDR1 SGHDN, CDR2 FVKESK. This CDR3 is CASSQDGAETQYF. In DNA form, the CDR3 reads TGTGCCAGCAGCCAAGATGGTGCAGAGACCCAGTACTTC. The full variable domain, rest sourced from reference TRBV14 and TRBJ2-5, is EAGVTQFPSHSVIEKGQTVTLRCDPISGHDNLYWYRRVMGKEIKFLLHFVKESKQDESGMPNNRFLAERTGGTYSTLKVQPAELEDSGVYFCASSQDGAETQYFGPGTRLLVL.

The V gene is TRBV25-1, the J gene TRBJ2-7; TRBD2 matches at 10 bases. The V gene's germline CDR1 is MGHDK and CDR2 SYGVNS. The CDR3 covers 16 residues. With V trimmed by 2 bases and J by 4 bases, 8 bases remained unmatched. The CDR3 bases are TGTGCCAGCAGTGAACAACCCGAACTAGCGGGGTACGAGCAGTACTTC. As protein: CASSEQPELAGYEQYF.

Points on this clone: Other DNA sequences within the sample encode an identical CDR3. The chain employs TRBV11-2 and TRBJ2-2; possible D gene TRBD2, 6 bases. Trimming pared 5 bases from V and 7 bases from J, leaving 14 bases between. Per the germline V gene, CDR1 is SGHAT and CDR2 is FQNNGV. This CDR3 is 14 amino acids long. The CDR3 DNA is TGTGCCAGCAGCCCCCAGGGCGGGGTCGGGGAGCTGTTTTTT. Protein sequence: CASSPQGGVGELFF.

V usage is TRBV7-2 and J usage is TRBJ2-3; D might be TRBD1 (6 bases). CDR3 length equals 14 residues. Trimming removed 5 bases at V and 2 bases at J, with 11 bases between. Germline loops: CDR1 SGHTA, CDR2 FQGNSA. CDR3 sequence reads: CASSGGGPTDTQYF. CDR3 nucleotide sequence: TGTGCCAGCAGCGGGGGCGGGCCCACAGATACGCAGTATTTT.

The J gene is TRBJ2-1, the V gene TRBV15; TRBD1 aligns across 7 bases. The CDR3 consists of 15 residues. The V gene end was trimmed by 1 base and the J gene end by 6 bases; junction bases not matched to a gene: 6. CDR1 and CDR2 (germline): LNHNV, YYDKDF (reference sequence). CDR3 loop: CATSRARQGPNEQFF. CDR3 DNA sequence: TGTGCCACCAGCAGAGCGAGACAGGGCCCCAATGAGCAGTTCTTC.

The CDR3 region is CASSYSFEPEQFF. CDR3 nucleotide sequence: TGTGCCAGCAGTTACTCATTCGAGCCAGAGCAGTTCTTC. The chain recombines TRBV6-6 with TRBJ2-1; D is uncertain. V was clipped by 0 bases and J by 10 bases, with 10 bases between them. CDR1 and CDR2 (germline): MNHNY, SVGAGI (reference sequence). The CDR3 length is 13 residues.

The V call is TRBV4-2, the J call TRBJ2-7; tentatively, D is TRBD1 (5 bases). This CDR3 has 16 amino acids. Trimming left V 4 bases short and J 0 bases short, with 16 bases between. From germline, CDR1 is LGHNA and CDR2 YNFKEQ. This CDR3 is CASSLTQQGSSYEQYF. The CDR3 nucleotides read TGTGCCAGCAGCCTCACCCAGCAGGGTTCCTCCTACGAGCAGTACTTC.

The V gene is TRBV18, the J gene TRBJ1-5; D may be TRBD1 (5 bases). Deletions cut 3 bases from V and 5 bases from J, with 17 bases between. The V gene's germline CDR1 is KGHSH and CDR2 LQKENI. The CDR3 runs 16 residues. Written as DNA, the CDR3 is TGTGCCAGCTCACCCACGGGGGGGACGGTCGATCAGCCCCAGCATTTT. Protein product: CASSPTGGTVDQPQHF.

The J gene is TRBJ2-2, the V gene TRBV7-6; D is unresolved. This CDR3 spans 16 amino acids. Per the germline V gene, CDR1 is SGHVS and CDR2 is FNYEAQ. The V end was cut by 2 bases, the J end by 3 bases, with 13 bases between. CDR3 loop: CASSLLGGYDTGELFF. CDR3 sequence (DNA): TGTGCCAGCAGCTTATTGGGCGGCTACGACACCGGGGAGCTGTTTTTT.

The chain's CDR3 is CASSEGQALYGYTF. In DNA form, the CDR3 reads TGTGCCAGCAGCGAGGGGCAGGCCCTCTATGGCTACACCTTC. This chain connects TRBV7-9 to TRBJ1-2; D might be TRBD1 (5 bases). CDR3 length: 14 amino acids. Trimming pared 5 bases from V and 4 bases from J, leaving 14 bases between. CDR1 is SEHNR and CDR2 is FQNEAQ in the germline V gene (reference sequence).

The chain links TRBV29-1 to TRBJ2-7, with D perhaps being TRBD1 or TRBD2 (5 bases each). This CDR3 comprises 14 residues. The germline CDR1 and CDR2 sequences are SQVTM and ANQGSEA. V was trimmed by 2 bases and J by 0 bases, leaving 11 bases between them. In DNA, the CDR3 is TGCAGCGTTGAATCCCGGGACCACTCCTACGAGCAGTACTTC. Its translation is CSVESRDHSYEQYF.

The chain combines TRBV27 with TRBJ2-1; a possible D gene is TRBD1 (5 bases). The V end lost 3 bases, the J end lost 9 bases, and 12 bases lay between the germline ends. The CDR3 contains 13 residues. Germline CDR1 reads MNHEY; CDR2 reads SMNVEV (reference sequence). CDR3 region: CASSLGQGFEQFF. CDR3 nucleotides: TGTGCCAGCAGTTTGGGCCAGGGATTTGAGCAGTTCTTC.

This clone turned up a few times. This CDR3 reads CSVESVSYEQYF. The CDR3 bases are TGCAGCGTTGAGTCTGTATCCTACGAGCAGTACTTC. The rearrangement links TRBV29-1 to TRBJ2-7; D remains ambiguous. This CDR3 region has 12 residues. The V end was cut by 3 bases, the J end by 1 base, with 7 bases between. Germline loops: CDR1 SQVTM, CDR2 ANQGSEA.